This T cell receptor beta chain was captured in a study of blood T cells in healthy people across ages. Primed by a sample-barcoded 5' primer and a J-beta primer mix, a second PCR proceeded for roughly 7 to 11 cycles. MiXCR, applied by TCRdb to the 5' RACE reads, yields one record per CDR3 protein. The sample contains roughly 1,800,000 distinct CDR3 sequences, just under 50% of which appear only once. About this clonotype itself: Its antigen is not known.

General study findings and limits: CMV infection status of these donors was not known. Those diversity estimates obtained from one million T cells were thought to be underestimates. As naive T cell percentage varied, TCR beta diversity correlated strongly with it.

The sample, about 9.2 milliliters of peripheral blood, was drawn from each donor. This TCR derives from a woman aged 40 to 50 in good health. Sequencing input: blood.

CDR3: CSEDIVYGYTF. The DNA for the CDR3 is TGCAGCGAGGACATTGTCTATGGCTACACCTTC. The chain joins TRBV29-1 to TRBJ1-2; D possibly corresponds to TRBD1 (5 bases). V was clipped by 7 bases and J by 4 bases, with 10 bases between them. The germline V gene has CDR1 SQVTM and CDR2 ANQGSEA. The CDR3 runs 11 residues.